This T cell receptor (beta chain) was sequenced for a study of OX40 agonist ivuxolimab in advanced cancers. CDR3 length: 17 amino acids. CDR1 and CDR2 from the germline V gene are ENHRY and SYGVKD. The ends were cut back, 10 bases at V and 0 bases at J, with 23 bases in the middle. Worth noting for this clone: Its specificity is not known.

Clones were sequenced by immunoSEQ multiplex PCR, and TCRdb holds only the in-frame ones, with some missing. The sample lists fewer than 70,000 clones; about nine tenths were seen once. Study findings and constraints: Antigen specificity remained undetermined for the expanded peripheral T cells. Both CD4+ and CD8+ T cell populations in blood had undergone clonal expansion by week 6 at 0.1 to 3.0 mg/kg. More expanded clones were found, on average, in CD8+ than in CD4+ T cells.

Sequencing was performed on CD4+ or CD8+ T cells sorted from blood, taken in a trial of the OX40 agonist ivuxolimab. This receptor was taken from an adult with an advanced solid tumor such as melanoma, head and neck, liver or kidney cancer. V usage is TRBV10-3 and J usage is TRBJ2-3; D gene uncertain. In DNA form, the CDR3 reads TGTGCCAGCAGGAAAGGGCTTCTTCAGACTAGCACAGATACGCAGTATTTT. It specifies CASRKGLLQTSTDTQYF.